Following are 14 T cell receptor beta chains from one sample sequenced in a study of blood T cells in healthy people across ages. Next came a second PCR, run for about 7 to 11 cycles, which used a sample-barcoded 5' primer along with a J-beta primer mix. TCRdb reanalysed the 5' RACE reads using MiXCR and keeps one entry per CDR3 protein. The data show hundreds of thousands of distinct CDR3 sequences, with about 21% seen just once and 3.5% to 4% held by the top ten. Sequencing input: blood. These receptors all stem from a man aged 65-85 years in good health.

This chain uses TRBV20-1 with TRBJ2-1; the D is unclear. Deletions cut 1 base from V and 3 bases from J, with 10 bases between. The CDR3 length is 14 residues. From germline, CDR1 is DFQATT and CDR2 SNEGSKA (reference sequence). The CDR3 reads CSARGPPSYNEQFF. In DNA form, the CDR3 reads TGCAGTGCTAGAGGCCCCCCGAGCTACAATGAGCAGTTCTTC.

This clonotype was counted only a few times. In DNA, the CDR3 is TGTGCCAGCAGTTTTTCCGCGGGAGGGGGGACCAATGAGCAGTTCTTC. Translation gives CASSFSAGGGTNEQFF. V and J are TRBV28 and TRBJ2-5; 9 bases align to TRBD2. The DNA end is a closer match to TRBJ2-1, so the J assignment may be wrong. Germline V gene sequence: CDR1 MDHEN, CDR2 SYDVKM. CDR3 size: 16 residues.

This clonotype was seen repeatedly, ten times or more. This chain uses TRBV28 with TRBJ2-5, with D hard to call. Germline CDR1 and CDR2: MDHEN and SYDVKM. Trimming removed 5 bases at V and 4 bases at J, with 11 bases between. The CDR3 runs to 13 residues. The CDR3 DNA sequence: TGTGCCAGCAGTCCTAGAGGTCCAGAGACCCAGTACTTC. This translates into CASSPRGPETQYF.

This clonotype was counted a few times. The CDR3 DNA sequence: TGTGCCAGCTCACCACGCGGCAGCTCTGGAAACACCATATATTTT. It codes for CASSPRGSSGNTIYF. The chain combines TRBV18 with TRBJ1-3; D gene uncertain. Germline V gene sequence: CDR1 KGHSH, CDR2 LQKENI. The CDR3 is 15 amino acids. With 1 base removed from V and 0 bases from J, the gap between germline ends came to 7 bases.

This sequence joins TRBV20-1 and TRBJ2-3; maybe TRBD2 (6 bases). Trimming stripped 6 bases from V and 0 bases from J, with 16 bases between. In germline, CDR1 is DFQATT, CDR2 SNEGSKA (reference sequence). CDR3 size: 15 residues. CDR3 bases: TGCAGTGCGCCTCCTAGCGACTCTAGCACAGATACGCAGTATTTT. Amino acid sequence: CSAPPSDSSTDTQYF.

The V call is TRBV6-1, the J call TRBJ2-3; TRBD1 might be the D (5 bases). Germline V gene sequence: CDR1 MNHNS, CDR2 SASEGT. Trimming stripped 3 bases from V and 0 bases from J, with 10 bases between. The CDR3 runs to 15 residues. CDR3: CASSEIGVSTDTQYF. The CDR3 DNA reads as TGTGCCAGCAGTGAGATAGGGGTGAGCACAGATACGCAGTATTTT.

This chain joins TRBV28 and TRBJ2-5, with 9 bases identical to TRBD1. The germline V gene encodes CDR1 MDHEN and CDR2 SYDVKM. V dropped 3 bases and J dropped 4; count of bases not matched to a gene: 12. This CDR3 spans 17 amino acids. As DNA, the CDR3 is TGTGCCAGCAGTTTTGGAGGGACAGGGCTGATGGGAGAGACCCAGTACTTC. Its translation: CASSFGGTGLMGETQYF.

This chain uses TRBV25-1 with TRBJ2-7; TRBD1 is a possible D gene (6 bases). Germline CDR1 and CDR2: MGHDK and SYGVNS. The CDR3 is 14 amino acids. V shed 7 bases and J shed 1 base, with 14 bases lying between them. The DNA for the CDR3 is TGTGCCAGCACCAATGGGCAGGGGTCCTACGAGCAGTACTTC. This translates into CASTNGQGSYEQYF.

This clonotype showed up just a few times. This sequence joins TRBV27 and TRBJ2-7; possible D gene TRBD2, 5 bases. CDR3 length: 17 amino acids. V lost 5 bases, J lost 5 bases, and 25 bases lay in between. CDR1 is MNHEY and CDR2 is SMNVEV in the germline V gene (reference sequence). CDR3 DNA: TGTGCCAGCAGTACCACACCCCCGAGGGTGGGTCGGGACGAGCAGTACTTC. Translating gives CASSTTPPRVGRDEQYF.

The chain couples TRBV7-3 to TRBJ2-7, with TRBD2 as a possible D gene (6 bases). Trimming pared 2 bases from V and 7 bases from J, leaving 12 bases between. The germline gives CDR1 SGHTA, CDR2 FQGTGA. CDR3 length equals 13 residues. For the CDR3, the DNA is TGTGCCAGCAGCTTATGGGGCGGGGCGGAGCAGTACTTC. This encodes CASSLWGGAEQYF.

V and J are TRBV2 and TRBJ2-2, with D unclear. The V gene's germline CDR1 is SNHLY and CDR2 FYNNEI. Deletions cut 5 bases from V and 7 bases from J, with 20 bases between. The CDR3 has 16 amino acids. CDR3 sequence (DNA): TGTGCCAGCAGTCCCCAGGACGGAGTCCTCGGCGGGGAGCTGTTTTTT. Translated, it gives CASSPQDGVLGGELFF.

V gene TRBV24-1 combines with J gene TRBJ2-5; a possible D gene is TRBD1 (6 bases). The DNA end lines up better with TRBJ2-1; the J call may be wrong. Germline values: CDR1 KGHDR, CDR2 SFDVKD. This CDR3 region has 15 residues. This chain's CDR3 is CATSDRGTIAYEQFF. Written as DNA, the CDR3 is TGTGCCACCAGTGATAGGGGGACCATCGCCTATGAGCAGTTCTTC.

Written as DNA, the CDR3 is TGCAGAGCATCGGGACTAGCGGATTACAATGAGCAGTTCTTC. It specifies CRASGLADYNEQFF. This rearrangement joins TRBV20-1 to TRBJ2-1; 11 positions match TRBD2. This CDR3 spans 14 amino acids. Per germline, CDR1 DFQATT and CDR2 SNEGSKA (reference sequence).

This clonotype occurred a few times. The J gene is TRBJ2-2, the V gene TRBV5-1, with D perhaps matching TRBD2 (5 bases). Deletions cut 3 bases from V and 2 bases from J, with 11 bases between. Per the germline V gene, CDR1 is SGHRS and CDR2 is YFSETQ. CDR3 length equals 15 residues. The CDR3 nucleotides read TGCGCCAGCAGCTCACTAGAGACCAACACCGGGGAGCTGTTTTTT. It specifies CASSSLETNTGELFF.